The 13 T cell receptor beta chains presented below share a single source sample, sequenced in a study of Ad26.COV2.S vaccination and SARS-CoV-2 variants. Clones were sequenced by immunoSEQ multiplex PCR, and TCRdb holds only the in-frame ones, with some missing. The sample lists under 500,000 clones, 92% occurring once. The treatment denotes: roughly 20 received Ad26.COV2.S at low or high dose, single or two shots; about 5 received placebo; per-sample allocation not given. All samples were drawn on day 63, counting from the first vaccine or placebo injection. The sample here was peripheral blood, taken in a trial of Ad26.COV2.S vaccine versus placebo. The receptors were gathered from a person aged 18-60 years who received the Ad26.COV2.S COVID-19 vaccine or a placebo.

This clone was detected only once. J is TRBJ2-1 and V is TRBV28; D may be TRBD2 (5 bases). V shed 6 bases and J shed 0 bases, with 12 bases lying between them. Germline CDR1 is MDHEN and CDR2 is SYDVKM. This CDR3 comprises 15 residues. The CDR3, as DNA: TGTGCCAGCAGCGGACCGACTACCTCCTACAATGAGCAGTTCTTC. As protein: CASSGPTTSYNEQFF.

The J gene is TRBJ1-2, the V gene TRBV7-9; D is unresolved. Germline V gene lookup returns CDR1 SEHNR and CDR2 FQNEAQ (reference sequence). Trimming removed 1 base from V and 0 bases from J, with 15 bases in between. There are 17 residues in the CDR3. CDR3 sequence reads: CASSLEQPIGANYGYTF. In DNA form, the CDR3 reads TGTGCCAGCAGCTTAGAACAGCCAATAGGCGCTAACTATGGCTACACCTTC.

The chain employs TRBV18 and TRBJ1-1; D perhaps matches TRBD1 (6 bases). The V gene lost 2 bases and the J gene lost 4 bases, with 17 bases spanning the gap. The CDR3 is 16 residues long. Germline CDR1 KGHSH, CDR2 LQKENI. The CDR3 region has the DNA TGTGCCAGCTCACCAGGAACAGGGAGTCCCCGCACTGAAGCTTTCTTT. Amino acids: CASSPGTGSPRTEAFF.

The chain couples TRBV15 to TRBJ2-7; D remains ambiguous. CDR3 length equals 15 residues. CDR1 is LNHNV and CDR2 is YYDKDF in the germline V gene (reference sequence). V lost 0 bases to trimming and J lost 3 bases, with 12 bases between them. This CDR3 is CATSRDFVGNYEQYF. The CDR3 bases are TGTGCCACCAGCAGAGATTTCGTTGGTAACTACGAGCAGTACTTC. Combining the CDR3 with reference TRBV15 and TRBJ2-7 gives the whole variable domain DAMVIQNPRYQVTQFGKPVTLSCSQTLNHNVMYWYQQKSSQAPKLLFHYYDKDFNNEADTPDNFQSRRPNTSFCFLDIRSPGLGDTAMYLCATSRDFVGNYEQYFGPGTRLTVT.

This clone was counted a single time. V usage is TRBV18 and J usage is TRBJ2-2; 7 bases match TRBD1. Germline V lookup: CDR1 KGHSH, CDR2 LQKENI. The CDR3 has 14 amino acids. Unmatched junction bases numbered 6, after V lost 6 bases and J lost 5 bases. The CDR3 loop is CASSPSTGTGELFF. The CDR3 bases are TGTGCCAGCTCTCCTTCGACAGGGACCGGGGAGCTGTTTTTT.

The chain employs TRBV5-1 and TRBJ1-1; D is unclear. There are 14 residues in the CDR3. Germline CDR1 SGHRS, CDR2 YFSETQ. The ends were cut back, 4 bases at V and 0 bases at J, with 10 bases in the middle. The CDR3 sequence: CASSLGAMNTEAFF. The CDR3, as DNA: TGCGCCAGCAGCCTCGGAGCCATGAACACTGAAGCTTTCTTT.

The chain is built from TRBV18 and TRBJ2-1; D remains ambiguous. V was trimmed by 0 bases and J by 6 bases, leaving 12 bases between them. CDR3 length: 15 amino acids. In germline, CDR1 is KGHSH, CDR2 LQKENI. The CDR3 sequence is CASSPPRTEVNEQFF. CDR3 nucleotides: TGTGCCAGCTCACCACCGAGGACGGAAGTCAATGAGCAGTTCTTC.

The chain couples TRBV7-6 to TRBJ2-3; the D gene is possibly TRBD2 (6 bases). This CDR3 is built from 15 residues. V lost 1 base and J 0 bases, leaving 8 bases between the germline ends. CDR1 and CDR2 from the germline V gene are SGHVS and FNYEAQ. The CDR3 reads CASSLGGISTDTQYF. In DNA form, the CDR3 reads TGTGCCAGCAGCTTAGGCGGGATCAGCACAGATACGCAGTATTTT.

This chain's CDR3 is CSASWTENTEAFF. As DNA, the CDR3 is TGCAGTGCTAGTTGGACGGAGAACACTGAAGCTTTCTTT. This chain joins TRBV20-1 and TRBJ1-1, with unresolved D. The CDR3 length is 13 residues. The germline V gene has CDR1 DFQATT and CDR2 SNEGSKA (reference sequence). Trimming pared 3 bases from V and 1 base from J, leaving 9 bases between.

V and J are TRBV5-1 and TRBJ2-1, with D possibly being TRBD1 (5 bases). The germline V gene encodes CDR1 SGHRS and CDR2 YFSETQ. Trimming took 3 bases from V and 7 from J, leaving 14 bases between them. This CDR3 has 14 residues. In nucleotides, the CDR3 is TGCGCCAGCAGCTACGGACACGGCAAGAATGAGCAGTTCTTC. Its protein product is CASSYGHGKNEQFF.

The sample holds a few counts of this clone. The same CDR3 also results from other DNA sequences found in this sample. This chain connects TRBV6-5 to TRBJ1-1; no reliable D call. Trimming stripped 0 bases from V and 1 base from J, with 3 bases between. The CDR3 has 13 amino acids. Germline V gene lookup returns CDR1 MNHEY and CDR2 SVGAGI. The CDR3 DNA is TGTGCCAGCAGTTACTCGTGGAACACTGAAGCTTTCTTT. Its translation: CASSYSWNTEAFF.

The chain uses TRBV6-1 and TRBJ2-4; possibly TRBD2 for D (6 bases). The CDR3 totals 16 residues. Germline-derived CDR1 and CDR2 are MNHNS and SASEGT. Trimming cost V 1 base and J 3 bases, with 13 bases left between them. The CDR3 spells CASSEGSWGDKNIQYF. CDR3 sequence (DNA): TGTGCCAGCAGTGAAGGGTCATGGGGGGACAAAAACATTCAGTACTTC.

This chain links TRBV11-2 with TRBJ2-1, with 7 positions matching TRBD2. V lost 0 bases and J lost 1; bases outside the gene matches: 15. This CDR3 comprises 20 residues. The germline V gene encodes CDR1 SGHAT and CDR2 FQNNGV. The CDR3 sequence: CASSLDVETLAAMSYNEQFF. CDR3 DNA sequence: TGTGCCAGCAGCTTAGACGTCGAAACGCTAGCGGCGATGTCCTACAATGAGCAGTTCTTC.